This T cell receptor beta chain was retrieved from a study of technical replicates of blood from a handful of donors. The CDR3 consists of 16 residues. Germline CDR1 is SGHRS and CDR2 is YFSETQ. The V segment lost 4 bases and the J segment 0 bases; nucleotides outside the gene matches: 5. Profiling relied on immunoSEQ multiplex PCR, and the TCRdb table lists in-frame clones only, not all of them. This sample yields roughly 62,000 clones, of which 75% to 95% are seen a single time; under 5% belongs to the top ten. The origin of this receptor is a human donor in good health. Some clones in this sample may be carry-over from other donors' samples. The chain employs TRBV5-1 and TRBJ2-7, with 12 bases identical to TRBD2. The sample comprised PBMCs. The CDR3 protein is CASSPGLAGLSYEQYF. The CDR3, as DNA: TGCGCCAGCAGCCCGGGACTAGCGGGCCTCTCCTACGAGCAGTACTTC. The full variable domain, rest sourced from reference TRBV5-1 and TRBJ2-7, is KAGVTQTPRYLIKTRGQQVTLSCSPISGHRSVSWYQQTPGQGLQFLFEYFSETQRNKGNFPGRFSGRQFSNSRSEMNVSTLELGDSALYLCASSPGLAGLSYEQYFGPGTRLTVT.